The T cell receptor (beta chain) under discussion was sequenced for a study of T cells in localized non-small cell lung cancer. Broader study findings: For the top 100 tumor clones, a median approximately 61 also appeared in adjacent lung. Highest T cell clonality was seen in uninvolved adjacent lung, surpassing that measured in tumor.

Generated by immunoSEQ multiplex PCR, the TCRdb table keeps only in-frame clones and is missing some. The sample lists some 24,000 clones; about 86% were seen once. Remarks on this clone: The antigen remains unidentified.

The sequence derives from a male donor older than 55 with stage II squamous cell lung carcinoma. The input for sequencing was peripheral blood, taken before any cancer treatment.

The CDR3 sequence is CASSISSGGRETQYF. The CDR3 coding sequence is TGTGCCAGTAGTATTTCCTCGGGGGGCCGGGAGACCCAGTACTTC. The V gene is TRBV19, the J gene TRBJ2-5; perhaps TRBD2 as D (7 bases). Germline lookup yields CDR1 LNHDA and CDR2 SQIVND (reference sequence). The CDR3 contains 15 residues. The V end was cut by 3 bases, the J end by 5 bases, with 16 bases between.